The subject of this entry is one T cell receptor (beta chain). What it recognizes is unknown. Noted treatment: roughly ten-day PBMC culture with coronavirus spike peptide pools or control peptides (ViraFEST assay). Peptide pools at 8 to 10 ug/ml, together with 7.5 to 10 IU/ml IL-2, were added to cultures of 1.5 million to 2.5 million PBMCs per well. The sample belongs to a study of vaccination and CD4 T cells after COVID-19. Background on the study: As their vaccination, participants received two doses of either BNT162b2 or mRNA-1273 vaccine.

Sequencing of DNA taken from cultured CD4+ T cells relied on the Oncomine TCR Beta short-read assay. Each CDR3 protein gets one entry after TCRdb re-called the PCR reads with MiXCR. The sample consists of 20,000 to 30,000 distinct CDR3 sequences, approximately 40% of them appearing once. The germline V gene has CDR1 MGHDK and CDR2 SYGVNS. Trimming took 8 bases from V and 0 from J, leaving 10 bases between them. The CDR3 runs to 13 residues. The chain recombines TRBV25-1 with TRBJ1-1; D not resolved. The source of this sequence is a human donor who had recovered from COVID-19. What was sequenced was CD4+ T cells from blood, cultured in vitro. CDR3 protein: CASSPTVNTEAFF. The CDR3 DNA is TGTGCCAGCTCCCCGACGGTGAACACTGAAGCTTTCTTT.